This record concerns one TCR beta chain sequence. No antigen is known for it. These data are taken from a study of T-cell memory formation after mild COVID-19. CDR1 is SGHTS and CDR2 is YDEGEE in the germline V gene. V was pared by 6 bases and J by 4 bases, with 11 bases of the junction left unmatched. The CDR3 runs to 15 residues. Study-level results: In pre-infection memory, a portion of responding clones appeared, which suggested that cross-reactive memory joined. Clones contracting day 15 to 85 were balanced CD4/CD8; later expanders leaned CD4+. Contracting CD4+ clones lay largely in CM and EM, with CD8+ ones residing in EMRA.

TCRdb used MiXCR to reprocess the 5' RACE reads, holding one entry per CDR3 protein. The table lists about 360,000 distinct CDR3 sequences, about 15% of them singletons. This chain connects TRBV5-8 to TRBJ2-5, with 8 nucleotides matching TRBD1. Material for sequencing was PBMCs or a T cell subset sorted from them (not recorded which). This clonotype originated in a man aged 18-30 years who had mild COVID-19 (a few samples of this study predate the infection). Cell type and time point are not known. The CDR3 sequence: CASKRRQGLGETQYF. DNA for the CDR3: TGTGCCAGCAAAAGGCGACAGGGGCTAGGAGAGACCCAGTACTTC.